This is a list of T cell receptor beta chains from one sample in a study of T cells in localized non-small cell lung cancer. Produced via immunoSEQ multiplex PCR; TCRdb's table is partial and in-frame only. The sample carries 15,000 or so clones, more than 65% recorded once. The sequences come from peripheral blood, collected before any cancer treatment. Every receptor here comes from a female donor at least 60 years old with stage I squamous cell lung carcinoma. Each CDR3 is given with its conserved first and last residue. D genes are given only for firm matches. The listing skips clone size in some rows; elsewhere it reads once, few, many or a size class.

j_call v_call clone_size cdr3_length d_call cdr3_nt cdr3_aa
TRBJ1-5 TRBV28 - 15 - TGTGCCAGCAGTTTTGGTGTAGGCGGCAATCAGCCCCAGCATTTT CASSFGVGGNQPQHF
TRBJ2-4 TRBV6-5 - 15 TRBD2 TGTGCCAGCAGTTCTAGCGGGGGGCGGACGGACATTCAGTACTTC CASSSSGGRTDIQYF
TRBJ2-3 TRBV5-1 - 16 TRBD2 TGCGCCAGCAGCTTGGATATCCGGGGGGACACAGATACGCAGTATTTT CASSLDIRGDTDTQYF
TRBJ1-2 TRBV5-1 - 14 - TGCGCCAGCAGCAACCCGAGGGTCGAAAACGAGATAACCTTC CASSNPRVENEITF
TRBJ1-2 TRBV7-2 - 18 - TGTGCCAGCAGCCCCGGGTTCCGGGGGCGCATCAGGGACTATGGCTACACCTTC CASSPGFRGRIRDYGYTF
TRBJ2-5 TRBV9 - 16 - TGTGCCAGCAGCGTAGCTACCGCGACTAGAGGGGAGACCCAGTACTTC CASSVATATRGETQYF
TRBJ1-3 TRBV19 - 15 - TGTGCCAGCTGCCCATGGACAAACTCTGGAAACACCATATATTTT CASCPWTNSGNTIYF
TRBJ2-1 TRBV10-1 - 15 TRBD2 TGCGCCAGCAGTACGGGACTAGCGGCTTACAATGAGCAGTTCTTC CASSTGLAAYNEQFF
TRBJ1-2 TRBV7-9 few 15 - TGTGCCAGCAGCCCCGGACACGTCGTTAACTATGGCTACACCTTC CASSPGHVVNYGYTF
TRBJ2-7 TRBV19 - 14 - TGTGCCAGTAGATTAAAGGGGGGGACCTACGAGCAGTACTTC CASRLKGGTYEQYF
TRBJ2-5 TRBV7-9 - 16 TRBD1 TGTGCCAGCAGCCCCCGACGGACAGGGGGGGGAGAGACCCAGTACTTC CASSPRRTGGGETQYF
TRBJ1-1 TRBV6-1 - 12 TRBD1 TGTGCCAGCAGGCGGACAGGGCTAGAAGCTTTCTTT CASRRTGLEAFF
TRBJ1-2 TRBV19 - 12 - TGTGCCAGTAGTGGGCAGGGGTACGGCTACACCTTC CASSGQGYGYTF
TRBJ1-2 TRBV25-1 - 14 - TGTGCCAGCACCCCGGCGGGATCAGACTATGGCTACACCTTC CASTPAGSDYGYTF
TRBJ1-4 TRBV18 - 15 TRBD1 TGTGCCAGCTCGGAAGGACAGGGATTTAATGAAAAACTGTTTTTT CASSEGQGFNEKLFF
TRBJ1-4 TRBV5-6 - 15 TRBD1 TGTGCCAGCAGCTTGTTAGGGACAGGGGGAGAAAAACTGTTTTTT CASSLLGTGGEKLFF
TRBJ2-7 TRBV4-2 - 16 - TGTGCCAGCAGCCAAGATCGGCGGGCCCACTCCTACGAGCAGTACTTC CASSQDRRAHSYEQYF
TRBJ1-1 TRBV2 - 13 - TGTGCCAGCAGTGCTACAGGGTCCACTGAAGCTTTCTTT CASSATGSTEAFF
TRBJ2-7 TRBV7-2 - 16 TRBD2 TGTGCCAGCAGACTTACCGGGACTAGCGGAACCTACGAGCAGTACTTC CASRLTGTSGTYEQYF
TRBJ1-1 TRBV7-8 - 17 - TGTGCCAGCAGCTTAAGGCTAGCGGGGGGCCAGGGCACTGAAGCTTTCTTT CASSLRLAGGQGTEAFF
TRBJ2-2 TRBV4-1 - 15 - TGCGCCAGCAGCCAAAGAGGGGACAACACCGGGGAGCTGTTTTTT CASSQRGDNTGELFF
TRBJ1-5 TRBV4-3 - 16 - TGCGCCAGCAGCCAAGAATGGGGTCTATGGAATCAGCCCCAGCATTTT CASSQEWGLWNQPQHF
TRBJ2-4 TRBV11-3 few 17 TRBD2 TGTGCCAGCAGCGACGGACTAGCGGGAATAGCCAAAAACATTCAGTACTTC CASSDGLAGIAKNIQYF
TRBJ2-3 TRBV30 - 12 - TGTGCCTGCCTCTGGATGGCAGATACGCAGTATTTT CACLWMADTQYF
TRBJ2-5 TRBV9 - 14 - TGTGCCAGCAGCGTTTCAGGACAGTCGGGGACCCAGTACTTC CASSVSGQSGTQYF
TRBJ1-5 TRBV9 once 14 TRBD1 TGTGCCAGCAGCGGGGACAGGGGCGATCAGCCCCAGCATTTT CASSGDRGDQPQHF
TRBJ2-2 TRBV30 - 14 - TGTGCCTGGAGTAGGGGGGCCTGGACCGGGGAGCTGTTTTTT CAWSRGAWTGELFF
TRBJ2-7 TRBV5-1 - 13 TRBD1 TGCGCCAGCAGTATGACAGGGGCGGGCGAGCAGTACTTC CASSMTGAGEQYF
TRBJ1-1 TRBV5-1 - 13 - TGCGCCAGCAGGACGCCTGACAGCACTGAAGCTTTCTTT CASRTPDSTEAFF
TRBJ1-4 TRBV5-1 - 15 TRBD1 TGCGCCAGCAGCTTGGAAGGGACAGGGGTAGAAAAACTGTTTTTT CASSLEGTGVEKLFF
TRBJ1-1 TRBV5-1 - 14 TRBD1 TGCGCCAGCAGCCTCAACAGACAGGGGCCTGAAGCTTTCTTT CASSLNRQGPEAFF
TRBJ1-2 TRBV11-3 few 14 - TGTGCCAGCAGCACCCAGAGGGGACAACGCGGCTACACCTTC CASSTQRGQRGYTF
TRBJ1-5 TRBV29-1 - 13 TRBD1 TGCAGCGTTGGACAGGGCGAAAATCAGCCCCAGCATTTT CSVGQGENQPQHF
TRBJ2-5 TRBV6-6 few 14 - TGTGCCAGCAGTTACTCCGTCGTTAGGGAGACCCAGTACTTC CASSYSVVRETQYF
TRBJ1-1 TRBV5-1 - 13 - TGCGCCAGCAGCTTGTCGGGGGCAGGGGACGCTTTCTTT CASSLSGAGDAFF
TRBJ2-1 TRBV27 - 16 TRBD2 TGTGCCAGCAGTGCCCGACTAGCGGGGAATTACAATGAGCAGTTCTTC CASSARLAGNYNEQFF
TRBJ2-3 TRBV11-2 - 16 TRBD1 TGTGCTAGCAGTTTTGGGACAGGGTACAGCACAGATACGCAGTATTTT CASSFGTGYSTDTQYF
TRBJ1-3 TRBV30 - 14 - TGTGCCTGGAGCCCGGGGGGGTCTGGAAACACCATATATTTT CAWSPGGSGNTIYF
TRBJ1-1 TRBV29-1 - 13 - TGCAGCGTTTTAGAAGGGGCTTACACTGAAGCTTTCTTT CSVLEGAYTEAFF
TRBJ1-4 TRBV7-2 once 17 - TGTGCCAGCAGCTTATACGCCAGGGGACCAACTAATGAAAAACTGTTTTTT CASSLYARGPTNEKLFF
TRBJ1-6 TRBV2 few 14 - TGTGCCAGCAGTGAACTAGGGGTCGGTTCACCCCTCCACTTT CASSELGVGSPLHF
TRBJ2-7 TRBV14 - 17 TRBD2 TGTGCCAGCAGCTCCCAAGCCGACCAGCGGGGAATCTACGAGCAGTACTTC CASSSQADQRGIYEQYF
TRBJ1-2 TRBV20-1 - 11 - TGCAGTGCTTCGGAGGCCTATGGCTACACCTTC CSASEAYGYTF
TRBJ1-3 TRBV7-4 - 15 TRBD1 TGTGCCAGCAGGGGGACAGGGGGAGGTGGAAACACCATATATTTT CASRGTGGGGNTIYF
TRBJ2-4 TRBV5-1 - 17 TRBD2 TGCGCCAGCAGCCCGTCGCCTAGCGGGGGGGCAAAAAACATTCAGTACTTC CASSPSPSGGAKNIQYF
TRBJ2-7 TRBV6-1 - 14 TRBD1 TGTGCCAGCAGAGACGGACAGGGGATCCACGAGCAGTACTTC CASRDGQGIHEQYF